Below are 22 T cell receptor beta chains sequenced from a single sample in a study of CD8+ T cells in alopecia areata. Isolated RNA was reverse transcribed into cDNA used as the sequencing template. Sequencing was performed with immunoSEQ multiplex PCR; in TCRdb, only in-frame clones are kept and a portion is missing. The sample gives roughly 150,000 clones, more than 40% of which show up once; around 6.8% is in the top ten. Sample: CD4+ T cells sorted from blood. Receptors were obtained from a human donor with alopecia areata.

The chain has TRBV29-1 and TRBJ1-1; weak D call: TRBD1 (6 bases). V was pared by 4 bases and J by 2 bases, with 17 bases between. The length of the CDR3 is 15 residues. Germline V CDR1 and CDR2: SQVTM, ANQGSEA. CDR3 in amino acids: CSVGTGRGGNTEAFF. CDR3 coding DNA: TGCAGCGTTGGAACCGGCCGGGGGGGCAACACTGAAGCTTTCTTT. The variable domain in full, with the rest retrieved from reference TRBV29-1 and TRBJ1-1, is SAVISQKPSRDICQRGTSLTIQCQVDSQVTMMFWYRQQPGQSLTLIATANQGSEATYESGFVIDKFPISRPNLTFSTLTVSNMSPEDSSIYLCSVGTGRGGNTEAFFGQGTRLTVV.

The gene calls are TRBV5-6 and TRBJ1-2, with unresolved D. V lost 0 bases and J 2 bases, leaving 5 bases between the germline ends. This CDR3 has 13 residues. Germline V gene sequence: CDR1 SGHDT, CDR2 YYEEEE. CDR3 loop: CASSLVANYGYTF. The DNA for the CDR3 is TGTGCCAGCAGCTTGGTGGCGAACTATGGCTACACCTTC.

In this sample, this clone turned up once. V is TRBV30 and J is TRBJ2-1; TRBD2 aligns across 8 bases. This CDR3 region has 12 residues. Germline lookup yields CDR1 GTSNPN and CDR2 SVGIG (reference sequence). Trimming took 0 bases from V and 12 from J; bases not matched to a gene: 4. CDR3 amino acids: CAWSVRGTRQFF. The CDR3 region has the DNA TGTGCCTGGAGTGTACGCGGGACTAGGCAGTTCTTC.

This clone was seen a few times. DNA for the CDR3: TGCAGCGGTGGACTAGCGGGAGGGCTACGGTTCTTC. It translates to CSGGLAGGLRFF. This chain links TRBV29-1 with TRBJ2-1; 15 bases map to TRBD2. This CDR3 region has 12 residues. Germline loops: CDR1 SQVTM, CDR2 ANQGSEA. The ends lost 7 bases at V and 15 bases at J; junction bases unmatched: 7.

The V gene is TRBV6-1, the J gene TRBJ1-1; possible D gene TRBD1, 5 bases. Deletions cut 8 bases from V and 3 bases from J, with 13 bases between. The CDR3 spans 13 residues. Germline CDR1 is MNHNS and CDR2 is SASEGT. CDR3: CASGADSDTEAFF. The CDR3 region has the DNA TGTGCCAGCGGAGCAGACAGCGACACTGAAGCTTTCTTT.

This clone was observed a handful of times. The chain recombines TRBV12-5 with TRBJ2-3, with D possibly being TRBD1 or TRBD2 (5 bases each). The CDR3 runs to 13 residues. Germline V gives CDR1 LGHNT, CDR2 FRNRAP. Trimming removed 3 bases from V and 4 bases from J, with 8 bases in between. In nucleotides, the CDR3 is TGTGCTAGTGGTTTCCAGGGAGCAGATACGCAGTATTTT. Protein sequence: CASGFQGADTQYF. Supplemented by reference TRBV12-5 and TRBJ2-3, the full variable domain reads DARVTQTPRHKVTEMGQEVTMRCQPILGHNTVFWYRQTMMQGLELLAYFRNRAPLDDSGMPKDRFSAEMPDATLATLKIQPSEPRDSAVYFCASGFQGADTQYFGPGTRLTVL.

The chain combines TRBV4-1 with TRBJ2-1, with unresolved D. The germline CDR1 and CDR2 sequences are MGHRA and YSYEKL. The length of the CDR3 is 14 residues. V was pared by 1 base and J by 9 bases, with 13 bases between. The CDR3 DNA follows: TGCGCCAGCAGCCAAGTCCTACTACAAGGTGAGCAGTTCTTC. Translating it yields CASSQVLLQGEQFF.

In its sample, this clone was seen a few times. The rearrangement uses TRBV30 and TRBJ2-1; 10 nucleotides match TRBD2. Germline loops: CDR1 GTSNPN, CDR2 SVGIG (reference sequence). There are 13 residues in the CDR3. V was pared by 6 bases and J by 8 bases, with 7 bases of the junction left unmatched. The CDR3 bases are TGTGCCTGCGTGAGAGCGGGAGGGTATGAGCAGTTCTTC. This sequence encodes CACVRAGGYEQFF.

This clone was counted many times. The rearrangement links TRBV11-2 to TRBJ2-5; TRBD2 matches 9 bases. This CDR3 is 14 amino acids long. Germline CDR1 SGHAT, CDR2 FQNNGV. V gave up 1 base and J gave up 6 bases; unmatched junction bases: 3. CDR3 DNA sequence: TGTGCCAGCAGCTTAGGTAGCGGGAGTCAGACCCAGTACTTC. It specifies CASSLGSGSQTQYF.

V is TRBV27 and J is TRBJ2-7, with 9 bases lining up with TRBD1. The V gene end was trimmed by 4 bases and the J gene end by 3 bases; junction bases not matched to a gene: 4. This CDR3 is 14 amino acids long. From germline, CDR1 is MNHEY and CDR2 SMNVEV (reference sequence). In DNA, the CDR3 is TGTGCCAGCAGTTGGGAGACAGGGGGCTACGAGCAGTACTTC. Translating gives CASSWETGGYEQYF.

This clone has a handful of counts. The genes are TRBV4-1 and TRBJ2-2; D not resolved. CDR1 is MGHRA, CDR2 YSYEKL, per germline. With 0 bases removed from V and 7 bases from J, the gap between germline ends came to 12 bases. The CDR3 spans 15 residues. CDR3 residues: CASSQDPPLGGELFF. DNA of the CDR3: TGCGCCAGCAGCCAAGACCCGCCTTTGGGCGGGGAGCTGTTTTTT.

The DNA for the CDR3 is TGCAGCGTTGTGGGACAGCCATACGAGCAGTACTTC. Translated: CSVVGQPYEQYF. This sequence joins TRBV29-1 and TRBJ2-7; 7 bases agree with TRBD1. After removal of 4 bases from V and 4 bases from J, the junction contained 4 bases not matched to a gene. The CDR3 is 12 amino acids. Germline V gene data show CDR1 as SQVTM and CDR2 as ANQGSEA.

This clone has just one count. V and J are TRBV30 and TRBJ2-2; a weak D match, TRBD1 (6 bases). The CDR3 is 13 residues long. V lost 5 bases to trimming and J lost 0 bases, with 7 bases between them. In germline, CDR1 is GTSNPN, CDR2 SVGIG (reference sequence). This CDR3 reads CAWGQSNTGELFF. The CDR3 DNA reads as TGTGCCTGGGGACAGTCGAACACCGGGGAGCTGTTTTTT.

The chain recombines TRBV9 with TRBJ1-1; 7 bases are a match to TRBD1. In germline, CDR1 is SGDLS, CDR2 YYNGEE. J was trimmed by 4 bases and V by 4 bases; bases with no gene match: 10. This CDR3 is 15 amino acids long. The CDR3 coding sequence is TGTGCCAGCAGCCCAAGAGGAGGGGGCGTCACTGAAGCTTTCTTT. This codes for CASSPRGGGVTEAFF.

The J gene is TRBJ2-3, the V gene TRBV28; D remains unclear. V was cut by 7 bases and J by 6 bases, with 20 bases left in between. CDR1 is MDHEN and CDR2 is SYDVKM in the germline V gene. The length of the CDR3 is 15 residues. This CDR3 is CASKRFGQSVDTQYF. Here the CDR3 DNA reads TGTGCCAGCAAAAGGTTTGGGCAATCGGTGGATACGCAGTATTTT.

This chain links TRBV28 with TRBJ2-1, with no clear D. The CDR3 covers 12 residues. Germline V gene data show CDR1 as MDHEN and CDR2 as SYDVKM. The V and J ends lost 10 bases and 6 bases respectively, with 13 bases between them. CDR3 in DNA: TGTGCCACCGGCAGTAGCATCAATGAGCAGTTCTTC. Translation gives CATGSSINEQFF.

The J gene is TRBJ2-7, the V gene TRBV5-4; 8 bases agree with TRBD2. J gave up 4 bases and V 4 bases, and 4 bases lay outside the gene matches. CDR1 SGHNT and CDR2 YYREEE come from the germline V gene (reference sequence). The CDR3 loop spans 13 amino acids. The CDR3: CASSNIAGYEQYF. The CDR3 bases are TGTGCCAGCAGCAACATAGCGGGATACGAGCAGTACTTC.

CDR3 protein: CASSQTGVYQETQYF. The CDR3 DNA reads as TGCGCCAGCAGCCAAACAGGAGTTTACCAAGAGACCCAGTACTTC. This rearrangement joins TRBV4-1 to TRBJ2-5; weak D call: TRBD1 (5 bases). CDR1 is MGHRA and CDR2 is YSYEKL in the germline V gene. This CDR3 comprises 15 residues. Trimming took 2 bases from V and 0 from J, leaving 10 bases between them.

The chain has TRBV14 and TRBJ2-1; tentatively, D is TRBD2 (5 bases). This CDR3 is built from 13 residues. Trimming removed 1 base from V and 7 bases from J, with 8 bases in between. Germline loops: CDR1 SGHDN, CDR2 FVKESK. CDR3 residues: CASSQGLPNEQFF. CDR3 DNA sequence: TGTGCCAGCAGCCAAGGACTACCAAATGAGCAGTTCTTC.

Only a few counts were recorded for this clone. J is TRBJ2-7 and V is TRBV30; D is perhaps TRBD1 or TRBD2 (5 bases each). The CDR3 is made up of 13 amino acids. The germline CDR1 and CDR2 sequences are GTSNPN and SVGIG (reference sequence). The germline V and J ends were trimmed by 0 bases and 4 bases, with 10 bases remaining between them. Here the CDR3 DNA reads TGTGCCTGGAGTGTATCGAGGGGATACGAGCAGTACTTC. Translated: CAWSVSRGYEQYF.

This clone was observed a handful of times. CDR3 sequence (DNA): TGTGCCAGCAGCCTTTGGATTGGGGGGGCTGGGGCCAACGTCCTGACTTTC. Translated: CASSLWIGGAGANVLTF. The chain employs TRBV7-2 and TRBJ2-6; 7 nucleotides agree with TRBD2. The germline CDR1 and CDR2 sequences are SGHTA and FQGNSA. V was pared by 5 bases and J by 2 bases, with 9 bases of the junction left unmatched. CDR3 length: 17 amino acids.

The chain has TRBV5-4 and TRBJ2-7; D possibly corresponds to TRBD2 (6 bases). The V and J ends lost 7 bases and 7 bases respectively, with 15 bases between them. This CDR3 comprises 12 residues. CDR1 SGHNT and CDR2 YYREEE come from the germline V gene (reference sequence). The CDR3 here is CASGTPFREQYF. CDR3 nucleotides: TGTGCCAGCGGGACTCCGTTTCGTGAGCAGTACTTC.